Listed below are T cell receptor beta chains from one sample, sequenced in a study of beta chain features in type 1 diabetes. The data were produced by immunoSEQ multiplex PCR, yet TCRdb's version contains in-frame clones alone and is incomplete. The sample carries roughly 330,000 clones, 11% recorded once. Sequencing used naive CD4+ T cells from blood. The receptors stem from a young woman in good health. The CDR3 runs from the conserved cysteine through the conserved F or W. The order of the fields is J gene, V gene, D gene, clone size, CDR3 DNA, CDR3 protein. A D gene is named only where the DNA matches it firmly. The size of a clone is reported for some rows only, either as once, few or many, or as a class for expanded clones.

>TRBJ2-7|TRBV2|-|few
TGTGCCAGCAGTGACCGGGGGAACGAGCAGTACTTC
CASSDRGNEQYF
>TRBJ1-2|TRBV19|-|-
TGTGCCAGTAGTGAGGACAGCTATGGCTACACCTTC
CASSEDSYGYTF
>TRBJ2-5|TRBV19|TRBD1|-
TGTGCCAGTAGCCTTCAACAGGGGCCCCAAGAGACCCAGTACTTC
CASSLQQGPQETQYF
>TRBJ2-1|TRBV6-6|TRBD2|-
TGTGCCAGCAGAGCGGGGATTCAAAACAATGAGCAGTTCTTC
CASRAGIQNNEQFF
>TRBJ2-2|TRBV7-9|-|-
TGTGCCAGCAGCTTAATTGACTACACCGGGGAGCTGTTTTTT
CASSLIDYTGELFF
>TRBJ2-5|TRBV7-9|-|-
TGTGCCAGCAGCCCCGGGTTTGGTACAGAGACCCAGTACTTC
CASSPGFGTETQYF
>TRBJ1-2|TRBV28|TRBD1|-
TGTGCCAGCAGGCATCAGGGGGCGGCGAGCTATGGCTACACCTTC
CASRHQGAASYGYTF
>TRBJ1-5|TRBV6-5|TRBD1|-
TGTGCCAGCAGTTACTCTAGACAGGGCGGTCAGCCCCAGCATTTT
CASSYSRQGGQPQHF
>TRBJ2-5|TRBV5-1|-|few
TGCGCCAGCAGCTTGGATGAGGGGACCCAGTACTTC
CASSLDEGTQYF
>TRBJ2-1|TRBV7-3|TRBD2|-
TGTGCCAGCAGCAAAACTAGCGGGAGGGCCAATGAGCAGTTCTTC
CASSKTSGRANEQFF
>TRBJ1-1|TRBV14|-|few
TGTGCCAGCAGCCAACTGGCAGGAGGCACTGAAGCTTTCTTT
CASSQLAGGTEAFF
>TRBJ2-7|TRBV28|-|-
TGTGCCAGCAGTTTGCTAGACAGCTACGAGCAGTACTTC
CASSLLDSYEQYF
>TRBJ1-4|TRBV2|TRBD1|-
TGTGCCAGCACGACAGGGTTTGAAAAACTGTTTTTT
CASTTGFEKLFF
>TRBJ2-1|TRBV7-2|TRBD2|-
TGTGCCAGCAGCCCAAATAGCGGGACTTACTACAATGAGCAGTTCTTC
CASSPNSGTYYNEQFF
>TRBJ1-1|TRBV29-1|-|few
TGCAGCGTTGATCAGTTTGGGCCTTACACTGAAGCTTTCTTT
CSVDQFGPYTEAFF
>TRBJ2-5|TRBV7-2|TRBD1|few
TGTGCCAGCAGTAAAGGACAGGGGAGGGAGACCCAGTACTTC
CASSKGQGRETQYF
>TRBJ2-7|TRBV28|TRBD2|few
TGTGCCAGCAGTAAGGGGACTAGCGGGAGCTACGAGCAGTACTTC
CASSKGTSGSYEQYF
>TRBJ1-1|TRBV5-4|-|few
TGTGCCAGCAGCTTACCAATAGCGGCCGGGCGCACTGAAGCTTTCTTT
CASSLPIAAGRTEAFF
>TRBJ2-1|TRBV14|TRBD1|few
TGTGCCAGCAGCCCGTACAGGGGGCTCCCCCCCTCCTACAATGAGCAGTTCTTC
CASSPYRGLPPSYNEQFF
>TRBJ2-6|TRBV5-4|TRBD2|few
TGTGCCAGCAGCCTAAAGCGGGAGCTATCGTGGGGGGCCAACGTCCTGACTTTC
CASSLKRELSWGANVLTF
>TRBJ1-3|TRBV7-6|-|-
TGTGCCATAGCGGGGGAGGACGGAAACACCATATATTTT
CAIAGEDGNTIYF
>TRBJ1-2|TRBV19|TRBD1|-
TGTGCCAGTAGTATGCAGGGGGACTATGGCTACACCTTC
CASSMQGDYGYTF
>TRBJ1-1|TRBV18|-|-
TGTGCCAGCTCACCGCGGGGGGACGGCACTGAAGCTTTCTTT
CASSPRGDGTEAFF
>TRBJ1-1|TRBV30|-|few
TGTGCCTGGAGTATCGGGACACGGCGTCCGGTCTTT
CAWSIGTRRPVF
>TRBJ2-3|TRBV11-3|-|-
TGTGCCAGCAGCACTACCGAGGATACGCAGTATTTT
CASSTTEDTQYF
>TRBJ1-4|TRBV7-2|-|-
TGTGCCAGCAGCTTATCAGGGCAGAATAATGAAAAACTGTTTTTT
CASSLSGQNNEKLFF
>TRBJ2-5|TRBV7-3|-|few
TGTGCCAGCAGCTTAGGAGGGGGCGCACCGGAGACCCAGTACTTC
CASSLGGGAPETQYF
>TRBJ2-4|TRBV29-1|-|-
TGCAGCGTTGTCCCCCCGGGTACCACAATTCAGTACTTC
CSVVPPGTTIQYF
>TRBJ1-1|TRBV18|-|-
TGTGCCAGCTCACAACGGTTGAACACTGAAGCTTTCTTT
CASSQRLNTEAFF
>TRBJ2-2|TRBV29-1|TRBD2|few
TGCAGCGTCAGACTAGCGGGAGGGCTTCACACCGGGGAGCTGTTTTTT
CSVRLAGGLHTGELFF
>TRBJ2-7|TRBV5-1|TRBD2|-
TGCGCCAGCAGCGGGGGGGAAGCGAGCAACGAGCAGTACTTC
CASSGGEASNEQYF
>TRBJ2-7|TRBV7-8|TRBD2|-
TGTGCCAGCAGCTTAGGTCTGACTAGCGGAACCTACGAGCAGTACTTC
CASSLGLTSGTYEQYF
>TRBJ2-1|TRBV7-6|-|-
TGTGCCAGCAGCTTAGTGATCAGGACACATCAGTTCTTC
CASSLVIRTHQFF
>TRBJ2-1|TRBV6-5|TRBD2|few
TGTGCCAGCAGTTACACTTTTGGCGGGAGTAAGAATGAGCAGTTCTTC
CASSYTFGGSKNEQFF
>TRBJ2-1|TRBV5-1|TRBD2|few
TGCGCCAGCAGCTTGGAGGTAGCGGGGGACTCCTACAATGAGCAGTTCTTC
CASSLEVAGDSYNEQFF
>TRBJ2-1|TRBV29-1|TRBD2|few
TGCAGCGTTTCCAAGTCCGGGACTAGCGGGAGCAATGAGCAGTTCTTC
CSVSKSGTSGSNEQFF
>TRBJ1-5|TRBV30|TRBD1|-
TGTGCCTGGCGACAGGGCGTTGGGCCCCAGCATTTT
CAWRQGVGPQHF
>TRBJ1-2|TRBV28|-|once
TGTGCCAGCAGCCAGGGGAGATATGGCTACACCTTC
CASSQGRYGYTF
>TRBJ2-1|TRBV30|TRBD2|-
TGTGCCTGGAGTGTACTGGGACTAGCGGGAGGGCCAAATGAGCAGTTCTTC
CAWSVLGLAGGPNEQFF
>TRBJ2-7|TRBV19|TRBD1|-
TGTGCCAGTAGTGTCTGGACAGGACCCTACGAGCAGTACTTC
CASSVWTGPYEQYF
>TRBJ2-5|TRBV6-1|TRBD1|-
TGTGCCAGCAGTCCCGGGACAGGGCGAGAGACCCAGTACTTC
CASSPGTGRETQYF
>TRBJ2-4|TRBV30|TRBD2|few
TGTGCCTGGAAAGGACTAGCGGGAGGTGAGGAAAGAAACATTCAGTACTTC
CAWKGLAGGEERNIQYF
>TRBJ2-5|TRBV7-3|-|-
TGTGCCAGCAGCCTCGACAGCCCCTCAAAGACCCAGTACTTC
CASSLDSPSKTQYF
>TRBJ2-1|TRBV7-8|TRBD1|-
TGTGCCAGCAGCTACTTGTTCGGGACAGCTAACTACAATGAGCAGTTCTTC
CASSYLFGTANYNEQFF
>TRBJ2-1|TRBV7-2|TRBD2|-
TGTGCCAGCAGCTTAGTACCGGAGCGGGAGTCACTCCATGAGCAGTTCTTC
CASSLVPERESLHEQFF
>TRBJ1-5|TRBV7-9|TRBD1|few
TGTGCCAGCAGCCATTCAGGGGGTGTGGGTCAGCCCCAGCATTTT
CASSHSGGVGQPQHF
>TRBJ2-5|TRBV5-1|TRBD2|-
TGCGCCAGCAGCTTGCCACTAGCGGGAGGAGAGACCCAGTACTTC
CASSLPLAGGETQYF
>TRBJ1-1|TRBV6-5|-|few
TGTGCCAGCAGTTACTCGGATTTCGCGGGGTACACTGAAGCTTTCTTT
CASSYSDFAGYTEAFF
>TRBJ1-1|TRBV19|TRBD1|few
TGTGCCAGTAGGGGTATACAGGGGTTGAACACTGAAGCTTTCTTT
CASRGIQGLNTEAFF
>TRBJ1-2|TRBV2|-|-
TGTGCCAGCAGTGTGGGCGTAAAACGTTTCCTGAACTATGGCTACACCTTC
CASSVGVKRFLNYGYTF
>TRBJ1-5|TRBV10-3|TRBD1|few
TGTGCCATCAGTGAGGGGCCAGCGACAGGGGGGAATCAGCCCCAGCATTTT
CAISEGPATGGNQPQHF
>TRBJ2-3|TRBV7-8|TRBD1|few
TGTGCCAGCGGGATGACAGGGTACACAGATACGCAGTATTTT
CASGMTGYTDTQYF
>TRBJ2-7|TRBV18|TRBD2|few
TGTGCCAGCTCACCAGGACTAGCGGGGACAGACGAGCAGTACTTC
CASSPGLAGTDEQYF